Listed here are 8 T cell receptor beta chains from one sample, sequenced in a study of blood T cell repertoires in COVID-19. The data were produced by immunoSEQ multiplex PCR, yet TCRdb's version contains in-frame clones alone and is incomplete. Seen here are approximately 180,000 clones, roughly 84% observed once, and the top ten hold 7%. Sequenced input: peripheral blood. All receptors derive from a middle-aged woman with COVID-19, enrolled during active disease.

This chain connects TRBV9 to TRBJ2-7; 9 bases agree with TRBD1. From germline, CDR1 is SGDLS and CDR2 YYNGEE. Losses at the gene ends were 3 bases for V and 3 bases for J; bases not matched to a gene: 13. This CDR3 is 17 amino acids long. Here the CDR3 reads CASSATTNGQGFYEQYF. CDR3 coding DNA: TGTGCCAGCAGCGCAACAACAAACGGACAGGGGTTCTACGAGCAGTACTTC.

The V gene is TRBV28, the J gene TRBJ2-3; 11 positions agree with TRBD2. Germline V gene lookup returns CDR1 MDHEN and CDR2 SYDVKM. J gave up 6 bases and V 10 bases, and 6 bases lay outside the gene matches. CDR3 length: 13 residues. In DNA form, the CDR3 reads TGTGCCACGCTAGCGGGAGGCGGCGATACGCAGTATTTT. It is translated as CATLAGGGDTQYF.

In its sample, this clone was seen many times. The J gene is TRBJ2-2, the V gene TRBV5-1; D ambiguous. Trimming took 3 bases from V and 1 from J, leaving 7 bases between them. Germline assignment: CDR1 SGHRS and CDR2 YFSETQ. The CDR3 covers 14 residues. The CDR3 nucleotides read TGCGCCAGCAGCTCTTTCGGGAACACCGGGGAGCTGTTTTTT. It is translated as CASSSFGNTGELFF.

The genes are TRBV9 and TRBJ2-1; tentative D call: TRBD2 (6 bases). V was pared by 0 bases and J by 7 bases, with 14 bases between. The CDR3 has 15 amino acids. Per germline, CDR1 SGDLS and CDR2 YYNGEE. The CDR3 DNA reads as TGTGCCAGCAGCGTAGGTCCCTCCGGGAGAAATGAGCAGTTCTTC. Its protein product is CASSVGPSGRNEQFF.

This chain links TRBV3-1 (or the pseudogene TRBV3-2) with TRBJ2-3, with D possibly matching TRBD2 (6 bases). The V end lost 1 base, the J end lost 4 bases, and 15 bases lay between the germline ends. Germline loops: CDR1 LGHDT, CDR2 YNNKEL (reference sequence). CDR3 length equals 16 residues. The CDR3 nucleotides are TGTGCCAGCAGCCAAGGGGGGAGGACGCCCGCAGATACGCAGTATTTT. This encodes CASSQGGRTPADTQYF.

CDR3 sequence: CASSPRIQVTNQPQHF. CDR3 sequence (DNA): TGCGCCAGCAGCCCAAGAATCCAGGTGACAAATCAGCCCCAGCATTTT. The chain carries TRBV4-1 and TRBJ1-5; D is undetermined. CDR3 size: 16 residues. Germline V gene lookup returns CDR1 MGHRA and CDR2 YSYEKL. V lost 4 bases, J lost 4 bases, and 17 bases lay in between.

The J gene is TRBJ1-5, the V gene TRBV2, with unresolved D. The germline gives CDR1 SNHLY, CDR2 FYNNEI. This CDR3 spans 11 amino acids. Trimming cost V 7 bases and J 4 bases, with 5 bases left between them. CDR3 in amino acids: CASTLNQPQHF. CDR3 sequence (DNA): TGTGCCAGCACTCTAAATCAGCCCCAGCATTTT.

The V gene is TRBV18, the J gene TRBJ1-1; a weak D match, TRBD1 (6 bases). Trimming took 0 bases from V and 0 from J, leaving 11 bases between them. The CDR3 has 16 residues. The V gene's germline CDR1 is KGHSH and CDR2 LQKENI. The CDR3 is CASSPPKGGLNTEAFF. The CDR3 DNA reads TGTGCCAGCTCACCACCCAAGGGGGGGTTGAACACTGAAGCTTTCTTT.